These 25 T cell receptor beta chains originate from one sample sequenced in a study of blood T cell repertoires in COVID-19. The protocol was immunoSEQ multiplex PCR, while the TCRdb copy is restricted to in-frame clones and leaves out a portion. The sample shows approximately 160,000 clones, about 86% of them seen only once. Source material: peripheral blood. These receptor sequences come from a woman older than 75 with acute or convalescent COVID-19.

V usage is TRBV21-1 and J usage is TRBJ2-1; the table's D call TRBD2 went unverified against the DNA. TRBV21-1 is noted as a pseudogene. This CDR3 contains 15 residues. The CDR3 DNA reads TGTGCGACGCGGAGGACTAGCGGGAGAAGGAATGAGCAGTTCTTC. Residues: CATRRTSGRRNEQFF.

The CDR3 loop is CASSVARTGGGWGYTF. CDR3 in DNA: TGTGCCAGCAGTGTAGCCAGAACAGGTGGAGGGTGGGGCTACACCTTC. V and J are TRBV28 and TRBJ1-2, with D perhaps matching TRBD1 (5 bases). The V and J ends lost 5 bases and 8 bases respectively, with 24 bases between them. The germline gives CDR1 MDHEN, CDR2 SYDVKM. The CDR3 runs to 16 residues.

The chain employs TRBV15 and TRBJ2-3, with TRBD2 matching 11 bases. Germline assignment: CDR1 LNHNV and CDR2 YYDKDF (reference sequence). V shed 5 bases and J 8 bases; nucleotides not matched to a gene: 12. The CDR3 covers 16 residues. The CDR3 here is CATSPLAGGPRGTQYF. CDR3 nucleotides: TGTGCCACCAGCCCTCTAGCGGGAGGCCCACGGGGTACGCAGTATTTT.

The chain couples TRBV6-1 to TRBJ2-3; 12 bases are shared with TRBD2. The CDR3 length is 17 residues. Germline V gene sequence: CDR1 MNHNS, CDR2 SASEGT. V dropped 3 bases and J dropped 0; count of bases not matched to a gene: 4. CDR3 DNA sequence: TGTGCCAGCAGTGATCTAGCGGGGGGGTTTAGCACAGATACGCAGTATTTT. This sequence encodes CASSDLAGGFSTDTQYF.

The V call is TRBV19, the J call TRBJ2-1, with 7 positions matching TRBD2. The germline gives CDR1 LNHDA, CDR2 SQIVND (reference sequence). The V segment lost 3 bases and the J segment 7 bases; nucleotides outside the gene matches: 12. This CDR3 has 16 residues. CDR3 in amino acids: CASSMGPGGSRNEQFF. For the CDR3, the DNA is TGTGCCAGTAGTATGGGGCCTGGCGGGAGTAGGAATGAGCAGTTCTTC. Full variable domain (missing parts from reference TRBV19 and TRBJ2-1): DGGITQSPKYLFRKEGQNVTLSCEQNLNHDAMYWYRQDPGQGLRLIYYSQIVNDFQKGDIAEGYSVSREKKESFPLTVTSAQKNPTAFYLCASSMGPGGSRNEQFFGPGTRLTVL.

The chain employs TRBV6-5 and TRBJ1-1, with D hard to call. V dropped 1 base and J dropped 2 bases, with 11 bases sitting between them. Germline CDR1 reads MNHEY; CDR2 reads SVGAGI. The CDR3 sequence is 15 residues long. CDR3 amino acids: CASSYFGRVNTEAFF. The CDR3 DNA sequence: TGTGCCAGCAGTTACTTTGGTCGGGTTAACACTGAAGCTTTCTTT.

V and J are TRBV7-2 and TRBJ2-3; TRBD2 aligns across 9 bases. The CDR3 is made up of 17 amino acids. The V and J ends lost 8 bases and 2 bases, in that order; junction bases with no gene match: 14. Germline CDR1 and CDR2: SGHTA and FQGNSA. This CDR3 is CASPLLRASGDTDTQYF. The CDR3 nucleotides are TGTGCCAGCCCCCTCCTTAGGGCTAGCGGGGACACAGATACGCAGTATTTT.

The genes are TRBV28 and TRBJ1-5; 9 bases are a match to TRBD1. CDR3 length equals 16 residues. The germline V gene encodes CDR1 MDHEN and CDR2 SYDVKM. Trimming removed 6 bases from V and 4 bases from J; junction bases left unmatched: 10. CDR3: CASSSPGQGLNQPQHF. The CDR3 DNA sequence: TGTGCCAGCAGCAGTCCGGGACAGGGTTTGAATCAGCCCCAGCATTTT. Supplemented by reference TRBV28 and TRBJ1-5, the full variable domain reads DVKVTQSSRYLVKRTGEKVFLECVQDMDHENMFWYRQDPGLGLRLIYFSYDVKMKEKGDIPEGYSVSREKKERFSLILESASTNQTSMYLCASSSPGQGLNQPQHFGDGTRLSIL.

The CDR3: CASSLVGLAGGTDTQYF. The CDR3 coding sequence is TGTGCCAGCAGCTTGGTGGGACTAGCGGGGGGCACAGATACGCAGTATTTT. This sequence joins TRBV5-4 and TRBJ2-3; 14 positions agree with TRBD2. J was trimmed by 1 base and V by 0 bases; bases with no gene match: 1. The CDR3 extends over 17 amino acids. Germline V gene lookup returns CDR1 SGHNT and CDR2 YYREEE (reference sequence).

The sample holds a few counts of this clone. The rearrangement joins TRBV7-2 to TRBJ1-5; 8 nucleotides agree with TRBD1. J gave up 5 bases and V 5 bases, and 5 bases lay outside the gene matches. The length of the CDR3 is 14 residues. Germline-derived CDR1 and CDR2 are SGHTA and FQGNSA. CDR3 sequence: CASSLDRVDQPQHF. The CDR3 bases are TGTGCCAGCAGCCTGGACAGGGTAGATCAGCCCCAGCATTTT.

J is TRBJ2-4 and V is TRBV30; D ambiguous. There are 12 residues in the CDR3. Trimming took off 2 bases at V and 1 base at J, with 3 bases between the two ends. Germline CDR1 GTSNPN, CDR2 SVGIG (reference sequence). The CDR3 nucleotides are TGTGCCTGGAGTCCTGCCAAAAACATTCAGTACTTC. The encoded protein is CAWSPAKNIQYF.

This clone was counted a single time. Within the sample, other DNA sequences also encode this same CDR3. The J gene is TRBJ2-5, the V gene TRBV6-2 or TRBV6-3, with TRBD1 identical over 7 bases. There are 13 residues in the CDR3. Trimming cost V 6 bases and J 5 bases; bases outside gene matches: 6. Germline V CDR1 and CDR2: MNHEY, SVGEGT. The CDR3 nucleotides read TGTGCCAGCAGCGATACAGGGGTGGAGACCCAGTACTTC. It codes for CASSDTGVETQYF.

This clone appeared a few times. The rearrangement joins TRBV19 to TRBJ1-5, with D uncertain. Germline V gene lookup returns CDR1 LNHDA and CDR2 SQIVND (reference sequence). The CDR3 covers 19 residues. V was shortened by 5 bases and J by 0 bases, with 23 bases between the two germline ends. The DNA of the CDR3 is TGTGCCAGTAGTCCGTTACTGCGGGGTGCTAGATTTAGCAATCAGCCCCAGCATTTT. This sequence encodes CASSPLLRGARFSNQPQHF.

The V call is TRBV4-3, the J call TRBJ1-2; D is undetermined. The germline V and J ends were trimmed by 0 bases and 0 bases, with 8 bases remaining between them. CDR1 is LGHNA, CDR2 YSLEER, per germline. The CDR3 is made up of 15 amino acids. CDR3 loop: CASSQDPLANYGYTF. The CDR3 region has the DNA TGCGCCAGCAGCCAAGACCCTTTAGCTAACTATGGCTACACCTTC.

This clone was counted once. The chain joins TRBV30 to TRBJ1-3; 7 bases are shared with TRBD1. This CDR3 contains 13 residues. Germline V gene sequence: CDR1 GTSNPN, CDR2 SVGIG (reference sequence). Unmatched junction bases numbered 5, after V lost 5 bases and J lost 4 bases. CDR3 DNA: TGTGCCTGGTTCCCGGGACAGGGAAACACCATATATTTT. Translation gives CAWFPGQGNTIYF.

The rearrangement joins TRBV7-3 to TRBJ2-1, with TRBD1 as a possible D gene (5 bases). The germline gives CDR1 SGHTA, CDR2 FQGTGA. The CDR3 extends over 13 amino acids. Trimming took off 3 bases at V and 5 bases at J, with 8 bases between the two ends. In DNA form, the CDR3 reads TGTGCCAGCAGCTTTAGGGGAAACAATGAGCAGTTCTTC. Its translation: CASSFRGNNEQFF. The entire variable domain, with the rest obtained from reference TRBV7-3 and TRBJ2-1, is as follows: GAGVSQTPSNKVTEKGKYVELRCDPISGHTALYWYRQSLGQGPEFLIYFQGTGAADDSGLPNDRFFAVRPEGSVSTLKIQRTERGDSAVYLCASSFRGNNEQFFGPGTRLTVL.

This CDR3 is CASSFTSTGLIRRGYTF. CDR3 coding DNA: TGTGCCAGCAGTTTTACCTCCACAGGGTTAATTCGTCGTGGCTACACCTTC. V and J are TRBV27 and TRBJ1-2; tentative D call: TRBD1 (6 bases). Trimming stripped 3 bases from V and 7 bases from J, with 24 bases between. CDR1 is MNHEY, CDR2 SMNVEV, per germline (reference sequence). There are 17 residues in the CDR3.

The chain is built from TRBV15 and TRBJ2-7; the match to TRBD1 covers 8 bases. Germline V gene data show CDR1 as LNHNV and CDR2 as YYDKDF (reference sequence). V dropped 3 bases and J dropped 6; count of bases not matched to a gene: 4. This CDR3 is 13 amino acids long. CDR3 sequence (DNA): TGTGCCACCAGCAGGCCAGGGGGCGGCGAGCAGTACTTC. Amino acids: CATSRPGGGEQYF.

The chain employs TRBV5-5 and TRBJ2-1, with TRBD1 identical over 8 bases. The V and J ends lost 2 bases and 7 bases, in that order; junction bases with no gene match: 8. CDR1 SGHKS and CDR2 YYEKEE come from the germline V gene (reference sequence). The CDR3 length is 15 residues. The CDR3 DNA reads as TGTGCCAGCAGCTTTCCCCGGACAGGGAAGAATGAGCAGTTCTTC. It yields the protein CASSFPRTGKNEQFF.

This chain connects TRBV27 to TRBJ2-7; the D gene is possibly TRBD2 (6 bases). Germline V gene data show CDR1 as MNHEY and CDR2 as SMNVEV (reference sequence). V was clipped by 3 bases and J by 0 bases, with 9 bases between them. This CDR3 contains 14 residues. The CDR3 DNA sequence: TGTGCCAGCAGTTTTGCGGGGTACTCCTACGAGCAGTACTTC. This sequence encodes CASSFAGYSYEQYF.

The J gene is TRBJ2-1, the V gene TRBV19; TRBD1 agrees at 7 bases. Per germline, CDR1 LNHDA and CDR2 SQIVND (reference sequence). V lost 7 bases to trimming and J lost 0 bases; unmatched junction nucleotides: 6. This CDR3 has 15 residues. The CDR3 DNA reads TGTGCCAGTACCCCCAGGGGGAACTCCTACAATGAGCAGTTCTTC. This sequence encodes CASTPRGNSYNEQFF.

J is TRBJ1-1 and V is TRBV19; 10 nucleotides agree with TRBD1. This CDR3 comprises 14 residues. Germline trimming cut 9 bases from V and 4 bases from J; bases unmatched to any gene: 8. CDR1 and CDR2 (germline): LNHDA, SQIVND (reference sequence). The CDR3 DNA reads TGTGCCAGCCGGACAGGGGGTAGTGGCACTGAAGCTTTCTTT. Translation gives CASRTGGSGTEAFF.

The V gene is TRBV7-9, the J gene TRBJ1-1; D remains unclear. CDR3 size: 14 residues. Trimming took 1 base from V and 1 from J, leaving 7 bases between them. In germline, CDR1 is SEHNR, CDR2 FQNEAQ (reference sequence). The CDR3 region has the DNA TGTGCCAGCAGCTTAGGTCAGTGGAACACTGAAGCTTTCTTT. Its protein product is CASSLGQWNTEAFF.

CDR3 in amino acids: CASSHLYSYNEQFF. For the CDR3, the DNA is TGTGCCAGCAGCCATTTGTATTCCTACAATGAGCAGTTCTTC. This chain connects TRBV3-1 (or the pseudogene TRBV3-2) to TRBJ2-1; D gene ambiguous. V was trimmed by 3 bases and J by 1 base, leaving 7 bases between them. Germline V gives CDR1 LGHDT, CDR2 YNNKEL (reference sequence). This CDR3 is 14 amino acids long.

This chain connects TRBV6-2 or TRBV6-3 to TRBJ2-5; tentatively, D is TRBD2 (5 bases). V lost 5 bases to trimming and J lost 3 bases, with 10 bases between them. Germline V CDR1 and CDR2: MNHEY, SVGEGT. There are 13 residues in the CDR3. The CDR3 is CASSNGIKETQYF. The CDR3 nucleotides are TGTGCCAGCAGTAACGGGATTAAAGAGACCCAGTACTTC.